The 13 T cell receptor beta chains below come from one sample, sequenced in a study of blood T cell repertoires in COVID-19. Data came from immunoSEQ multiplex PCR; TCRdb stores just in-frame clones and leaves some out. The repertoire holds roughly 66,000 clones, about nine tenths seen once, with over 10% in the top ten. The sequencing sample was made of peripheral blood. Receptors originate from a human donor with active COVID-19. The donor label of this sample is uncertain.

The table lists this clone with a count of one. The rearrangement joins TRBV28 to TRBJ2-7; D is unclear. Germline V CDR1 and CDR2: MDHEN, SYDVKM. The V end was cut by 2 bases, the J end by 1 base, with 9 bases between. This CDR3 region has 14 residues. The CDR3 bases are TGTGCCAGCAGTTTACCGAGGAGATCCTACGAGCAGTACTTC. It is translated as CASSLPRRSYEQYF.

The chain links TRBV10-1 to TRBJ2-7, with 10 bases identical to TRBD2. With V trimmed by 4 bases and J by 5 bases, 8 bases remained unmatched. Germline-derived CDR1 and CDR2 are WNHNN and SYGVQD (reference sequence). The CDR3 covers 15 residues. Here the CDR3 reads CASSGWTSGSHEQYF. In DNA form, the CDR3 reads TGCGCCAGCAGTGGCTGGACTAGCGGCAGCCACGAGCAGTACTTC.

This clone was detected once. The chain carries TRBV18 and TRBJ2-7; 9 bases align to TRBD2. The CDR3 has 16 amino acids. V dropped 0 bases and J dropped 7; count of bases not matched to a gene: 10. CDR1 is KGHSH and CDR2 is LQKENI in the germline V gene. DNA for the CDR3: TGTGCCAGCTCACCACCGCAGGGCGGGAGGGCCGGAGAGCAGTACTTC. This sequence encodes CASSPPQGGRAGEQYF. Full variable domain (missing parts from reference TRBV18 and TRBJ2-7): NAGVMQNPRHLVRRRGQEARLRCSPMKGHSHVYWYRQLPEEGLKFMVYLQKENIIDESGMPKERFSAEFPKEGPSILRIQQVVRGDSAAYFCASSPPQGGRAGEQYFGPGTRLTVT.

This chain joins TRBV3-1 (or the pseudogene TRBV3-2) and TRBJ2-7; 13 bases match TRBD2. V was clipped by 5 bases and J by 3 bases; unmatched bases: 10. Per the germline V gene, CDR1 is LGHDT and CDR2 is YNNKEL (reference sequence). This CDR3 has 17 residues. Here the CDR3 DNA reads TGTGCCAGCAGCACCGGACTAGCGGGAGTCCCAGGCTACGAGCAGTACTTC. Protein product: CASSTGLAGVPGYEQYF.

This clone was seen just once. The chain carries TRBV28 and TRBJ2-7, with D possibly TRBD2 on 5 matching bases. Germline CDR1 MDHEN, CDR2 SYDVKM. The CDR3 covers 12 residues. With 5 bases removed from V and 5 bases from J, the gap between germline ends came to 10 bases. The CDR3 here is CASSLSLDEQYF. In DNA, the CDR3 is TGTGCCAGCAGTCTCTCACTAGACGAGCAGTACTTC.

The V gene is TRBV19, the J gene TRBJ1-4; weak D call: TRBD1 (5 bases). This CDR3 is 14 amino acids long. Trimming removed 8 bases from V and 3 bases from J, with 13 bases in between. Germline V gives CDR1 LNHDA, CDR2 SQIVND (reference sequence). The CDR3 spells CASAIQGANEKLFF. CDR3 coding DNA: TGTGCCAGTGCCATCCAGGGTGCTAATGAAAAACTGTTTTTT. Combining the CDR3 with reference TRBV19 and TRBJ1-4 gives the whole variable domain DGGITQSPKYLFRKEGQNVTLSCEQNLNHDAMYWYRQDPGQGLRLIYYSQIVNDFQKGDIAEGYSVSREKKESFPLTVTSAQKNPTAFYLCASAIQGANEKLFFGSGTQLSVL.

DNA of the CDR3: TGTGCCAGCAGCGCTCTGGTCGAAGGGGCGCGAGAGACCCAGTACTTC. It encodes CASSALVEGARETQYF. The chain is built from TRBV3-1 (or the pseudogene TRBV3-2) and TRBJ2-5; possible D gene TRBD1, 5 bases. Germline CDR1 reads LGHDT; CDR2 reads YNNKEL (reference sequence). Trimming shortened V by 5 bases and J by 4 bases, and 20 bases separated the two germline ends. The CDR3 runs to 16 residues.

This rearrangement joins TRBV7-2 to TRBJ2-2, with TRBD2 matching over 11 bases. V trimming: 0 bases; J trimming: 7 bases; junction bases outside the gene matches: 4. CDR3 length: 16 residues. Per germline, CDR1 SGHTA and CDR2 FQGNSA. In nucleotides, the CDR3 is TGTGCCAGCAGCTTAGCCGAAACTAGCGGGAGCGGGGAGCTGTTTTTT. It yields the protein CASSLAETSGSGELFF. The complete variable domain, with remaining parts taken from reference TRBV7-2 and TRBJ2-2, reads GAGVSQSPSNKVTEKGKDVELRCDPISGHTALYWYRQSLGQGLEFLIYFQGNSAPDKSGLPSDRFSAERTGGSVSTLTIQRTQQEDSAVYLCASSLAETSGSGELFFGEGSRLTVL.

The gene calls are TRBV9 and TRBJ2-1; maybe TRBD1 (6 bases). Trimming left V 3 bases short and J 3 bases short, with 22 bases between. In germline, CDR1 is SGDLS, CDR2 YYNGEE. CDR3 size: 18 residues. The CDR3 nucleotides read TGTGCCAGCAGCGGCCAACCTAATAGACAGGCGGTCTACAATGAGCAGTTCTTC. It codes for CASSGQPNRQAVYNEQFF.

The V and J genes are TRBV5-6 and TRBJ1-2, with D possibly TRBD1 on 5 matching bases. The CDR3 is 13 residues long. Germline V gene sequence: CDR1 SGHDT, CDR2 YYEEEE. V gave up 0 bases and J gave up 8 bases, with 11 bases separating them. The CDR3 region is CASSLASRDGYTF. The CDR3 DNA sequence: TGTGCCAGCAGCTTGGCCTCGCGGGACGGCTACACCTTC.

The rearrangement uses TRBV10-3 and TRBJ1-1; 8 bases align to TRBD1. The CDR3 is 13 residues long. CDR1 is ENHRY and CDR2 is SYGVKD in the germline V gene. V lost 0 bases to trimming and J lost 6 bases; unmatched junction nucleotides: 0. The CDR3 DNA reads as TGTGCCATCAGTGAGTCACAGGGGGCTGAAGCTTTCTTT. Translation gives CAISESQGAEAFF.

CDR3 bases: TGTGCCAGTAGTACTTCCATCCAACTAGTGGGATACGAGCAGTACTTC. It translates to CASSTSIQLVGYEQYF. The gene calls are TRBV19 and TRBJ2-7; D may be TRBD2 (5 bases). Germline CDR1 reads LNHDA; CDR2 reads SQIVND (reference sequence). Between the trimmed V and J ends, which lost 4 bases and 4 bases, there was a span of 20 bases. The CDR3 has 16 amino acids. The variable domain in full, completed from reference TRBV19 and TRBJ2-7, reads DGGITQSPKYLFRKEGQNVTLSCEQNLNHDAMYWYRQDPGQGLRLIYYSQIVNDFQKGDIAEGYSVSREKKESFPLTVTSAQKNPTAFYLCASSTSIQLVGYEQYFGPGTRLTVT.

J is TRBJ1-4 and V is TRBV9, with 8 bases identical to TRBD1. Trimming at V came to 0 bases and at J to 8 bases, leaving 6 bases not matched to a gene. The CDR3 length is 15 residues. Germline V gene data show CDR1 as SGDLS and CDR2 as YYNGEE. The CDR3 is CASSVATGAEEKLFF. Written as DNA, the CDR3 is TGTGCCAGCAGCGTAGCGACAGGGGCGGAGGAAAAACTGTTTTTT.